The sequence of this T cell receptor beta chain was determined in a study of regulatory T cells in long-lasting Graves disease. Only a few counts were recorded for this clonotype. This CDR3 is built from 11 residues. Germline V lookup: CDR1 SNHLY, CDR2 FYNNEI. With 7 bases removed from V and 9 bases from J, the gap between germline ends came to 10 bases. TCR beta libraries were built with iRepertoire HTBI primers and Arm-PCR of CDR3 regions. MiXCR was run by TCRdb on the multiplex PCR reads, yielding one entry per CDR3 protein. Of some 350,000 distinct CDR3 sequences listed, around 15% are singletons. Specified time point: newly diagnosed GD, antithyroid drugs for less than 3 months. Scientists built the TCR library using RNA that was extracted from PBMCs. A further study also used this sample, focusing on T cells in Graves' hyperthyroidism and ophthalmopathy. This second study says: TCR CDR3 underwent first-round RT-PCR with the HTBI primer set. Clonotypes that were expanded in thyroid above 0.001 mostly appeared in blood too.

The receptor was derived from a woman in her late teens or twenties with Graves disease. This sample comprised peripheral blood mononuclear cells (PBMCs), obtained at new diagnosis, from a patient treated with antithyroid drugs. The chain carries TRBV2 and TRBJ1-5; a weak D match, TRBD1 (6 bases). DNA of the CDR3: TGTGCCAGCAAGGGGGATGGGCCCCAGCATTTT. Translated, it gives CASKGDGPQHF.